The entry that follows covers one T cell receptor beta chain sequence. The antigen is undetermined. Time point described: week 23, last vaccination. What each vaccine dose contained was 300 ug of mutant IDH1 20-mer peptide, accompanied by topical imiquimod. This CDR3 has 15 amino acids. The V end was cut by 0 bases, the J end by 2 bases, with 10 bases between. Germline assignment: CDR1 MNHEY and CDR2 SMNVEV (reference sequence). Profiled with immunoSEQ multiplex PCR; TCRdb holds only in-frame clones, not every one. This table holds under 85,000 clones, 85% found once. This sample was taken from a study of a mutant IDH1 vaccine in newly diagnosed glioma. Study-wide context: Among treated patients, around 62% were male and around 40% female, and mean age was approximately 40 years.

Whole-study results and caveats: Altogether, almost 95% of patients exhibited vaccine-induced immune responses.

J is TRBJ1-1 and V is TRBV27; D may be TRBD1 (6 bases). Material: PBMCs, obtained from a glioma patient whose treatment included an IDH1 peptide vaccine. This sequence was found in a woman in her 50s with glioma. Here the CDR3 DNA reads TGTGCCAGCAGTTTATCGTGGACAGCCAACACTGAAGCTTTCTTT. It is translated as CASSLSWTANTEAFF.